This TCR beta chain was recorded in a study of T cells in Graves' hyperthyroidism and ophthalmopathy. This clonotype occurred a few times. Amplified TCR beta CDR3 regions derived from RNA transcripts. A set of HTBI primers served as the primers for a first-round RT-PCR of the TCR CDR3. TCRdb re-called the multiplex PCR reads through MiXCR, storing one row per CDR3 protein. The table shows about 840,000 distinct CDR3 sequences, with around 38% occurring only once. V gave up 5 bases and J gave up 6 bases, with 10 bases separating them. This CDR3 comprises 12 residues. Calling Graves' hyperthyroidism stable meant ophthalmopathy did not progress within 18 months.

The sequenced sample was blood. This TCR was sampled from a man between 18 and 35 years old with Graves' hyperthyroidism. This chain connects TRBV12-3 or TRBV12-4 to TRBJ1-2; TRBD1 might be the D (5 bases). CDR3 nucleotide sequence: TGTGCCAGCAGTCCCTGGGGCGATGGCTACACCTTC. It translates to CASSPWGDGYTF.